These T cell receptor beta chains were read from a single sample in a study of CD8 T cells in ankylosing spondylitis. TCRdb re-derived calls from the 5' RACE reads in MiXCR, one entry per CDR3 protein. In the table there are 200,000 to 250,000 distinct CDR3 sequences, about 10% of which are singletons. Sequencing was carried out using blood, either unsorted or a sorted T cell fraction (not recorded which). The receptors here all came from a male donor with ankylosing spondylitis or in good health (not recorded which). Each CDR3 is given with its conserved first and last residue.

V gene: TRBV10-3
CDR3 protein: CAAEAGAETEAFF

V gene: TRBV20-1
CDR3 protein: CSAQIQGNSNQPQHF

V gene: TRBV29-1
CDR3 protein: CSVDAKTAWTRNTEAFF

V gene: TRBV5-5
CDR3 protein: CASSVQFTYEQYF

V gene: TRBV5-6
CDR3 protein: CASSLWIQETQYF

V gene: TRBV24-1
CDR3 protein: CATSESGTGAEAFF

V gene: TRBV3-1
CDR3 protein: CASSQDPGSRNTIYF

V gene: TRBV7-8
CDR3 protein: CASTHSSTIWNEQFF

V gene: TRBV7-2
CDR3 protein: CASSLAGVGTNAAFF

V gene: TRBV9
CDR3 protein: CASSGRPLGGELFF

V gene: TRBV15
CDR3 protein: CATSSTTDTQYF

V gene: TRBV18
CDR3 protein: CASSPSVNEKLFF

V gene: TRBV6-5
CDR3 protein: CASSLTTSGEQFF

V gene: TRBV3-1
CDR3 protein: CASSQDRTKGSIQYF

V gene: TRBV28
CDR3 protein: CASSLSFGQNSNQPQHF

V gene: TRBV11-2
CDR3 protein: CASSSLAGGLTDTQYF

V gene: TRBV28
CDR3 protein: CASSPSLTALKEQFF

V gene: TRBV5-1
CDR3 protein: CASTPGAMNTGELFF

V gene: TRBV29-1
CDR3 protein: CSVDWTSQSTDTQYF

V gene: TRBV12-3/TRBV12-4
CDR3 protein: CASSKEPGLPQGQPQHF

V gene: TRBV10-3
CDR3 protein: CAISETGIGETQYF

V gene: TRBV10-3
CDR3 protein: CAISDHPNTEAFF

V gene: TRBV5-1
CDR3 protein: CASTLTGGTVNEQFF

V gene: TRBV7-2
CDR3 protein: CASSQKGGLGTDTQYF

V gene: TRBV10-3
CDR3 protein: CAVGQGARVDQPQHF

V gene: TRBV3-1
CDR3 protein: CASSRSRLELLAKNIQYF

V gene: TRBV10-3
CDR3 protein: CAISTQGQETQYF

V gene: TRBV5-1
CDR3 protein: CASSLRQVDEQFF

V gene: TRBV29-1
CDR3 protein: CSVGSPTGSSYNEQFF

V gene: TRBV5-6
CDR3 protein: CASSSTSGGAYEQFF

V gene: TRBV5-1
CDR3 protein: CASSPGPGTYEQYF